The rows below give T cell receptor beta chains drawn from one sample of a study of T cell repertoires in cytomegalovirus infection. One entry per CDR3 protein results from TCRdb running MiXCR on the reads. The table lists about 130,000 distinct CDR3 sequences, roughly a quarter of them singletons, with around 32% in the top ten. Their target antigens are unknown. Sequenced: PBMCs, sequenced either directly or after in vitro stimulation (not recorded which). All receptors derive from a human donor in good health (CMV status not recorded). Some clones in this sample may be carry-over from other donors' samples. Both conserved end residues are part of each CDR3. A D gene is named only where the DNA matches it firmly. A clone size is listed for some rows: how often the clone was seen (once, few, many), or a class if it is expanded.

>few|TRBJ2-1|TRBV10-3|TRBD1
CAIQRGRDRGDTSYNEQFF
TGTGCCATCCAGCGCGGAAGGGACAGGGGCGATACCTCCTACAATGAGCAGTTCTTC
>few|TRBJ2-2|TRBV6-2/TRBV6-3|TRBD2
CASSYRTSLNTGELFF
TGTGCCAGCAGTTACCGGACTAGTCTAAACACCGGGGAGCTGTTTTTT
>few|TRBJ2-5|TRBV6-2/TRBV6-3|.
CASGVAGEVRETQYF
TGTGCCAGCGGGGTCGCAGGGGAAGTGAGAGAGACCCAGTACTTC
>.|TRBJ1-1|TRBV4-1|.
CASSQTRRGTEAFF
TGCGCCAGCAGCCAAACCCGGAGGGGGACTGAAGCTTTCTTT
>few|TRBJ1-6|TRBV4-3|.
CASSQEWGYNSPLHF
TGCGCCAGCAGCCAAGAATGGGGGTATAATTCACCCCTCCACTTT
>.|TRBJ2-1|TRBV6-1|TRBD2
CASRWTSGRAVRAGYNEQFF
TGTGCCAGCAGATGGACTAGCGGGAGGGCCGTTCGGGCTGGATACAATGAGCAGTTCTTC
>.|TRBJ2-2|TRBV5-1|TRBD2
CASSLTSGPTGELFF
TGCGCCAGCAGCTTGACTAGCGGGCCAACCGGGGAGCTGTTTTTT
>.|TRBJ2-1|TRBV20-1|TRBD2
CSAPTSGRPDNEQFF
TGCAGTGCTCCGACTAGCGGGAGGCCGGACAATGAGCAGTTCTTC
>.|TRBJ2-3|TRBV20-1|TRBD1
CSALNPGQGPDTQYF
TGCAGTGCTCTAAATCCGGGACAGGGGCCAGATACGCAGTATTTT
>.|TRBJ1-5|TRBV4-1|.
CASSQESWNSNQPQHF
TGCGCCAGCAGCCAAGAATCCTGGAATAGCAATCAGCCCCAGCATTTT
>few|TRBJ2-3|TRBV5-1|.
CASSLQAITDTQYF
TGCGCCAGCAGCTTACAGGCGATCACAGATACGCAGTATTTT
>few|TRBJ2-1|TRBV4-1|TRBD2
CASSQEVTSGLYNEQFF
TGCGCCAGCAGCCAAGAGGTGACTAGCGGACTATACAATGAGCAGTTCTTC
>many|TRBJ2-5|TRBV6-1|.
CASSLQAGVETQYF
TGTGCCAGCAGCCTACAGGCAGGGGTCGAGACCCAGTACTTC
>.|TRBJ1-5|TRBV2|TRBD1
CASTPGGDRNQPQHF
TGTGCCAGCACCCCAGGAGGGGACAGGAATCAGCCCCAGCATTTT
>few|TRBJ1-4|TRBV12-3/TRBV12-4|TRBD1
CATQGQGEKLFF
TGTGCCACCCAGGGACAGGGTGAAAAACTGTTTTTT